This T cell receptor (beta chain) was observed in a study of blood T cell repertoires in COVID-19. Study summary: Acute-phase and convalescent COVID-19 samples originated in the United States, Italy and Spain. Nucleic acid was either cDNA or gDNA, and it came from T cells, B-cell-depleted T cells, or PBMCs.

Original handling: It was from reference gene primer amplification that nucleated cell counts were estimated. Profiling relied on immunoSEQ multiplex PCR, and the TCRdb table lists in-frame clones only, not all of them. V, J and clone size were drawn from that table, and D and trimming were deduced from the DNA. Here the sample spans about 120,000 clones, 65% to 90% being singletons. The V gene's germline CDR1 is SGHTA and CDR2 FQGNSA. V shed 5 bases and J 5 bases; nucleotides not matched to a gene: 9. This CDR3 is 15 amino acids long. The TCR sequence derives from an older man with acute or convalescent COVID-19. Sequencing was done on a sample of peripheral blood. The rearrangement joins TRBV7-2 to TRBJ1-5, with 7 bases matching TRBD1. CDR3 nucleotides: TGTGCCAGCAGCACGATGGACAGGTCGGATCAGCCCCAGCATTTT. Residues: CASSTMDRSDQPQHF.